This T cell receptor beta chain was profiled in a study of blood T cell repertoires in COVID-19. Study as a whole: Samples of COVID-19 (acute and convalescent) were obtained from the United States, Italy and Spain. Sample material is recorded as cDNA or gDNA derived from T cells, B-cell-depleted T cells, or PBMCs.

Trimming at V came to 4 bases and at J to 5 bases, leaving 11 bases not matched to a gene. Germline CDR1 reads SGHDT; CDR2 reads YYEEEE. The CDR3 runs 15 residues. Sequencing used immunoSEQ multiplex PCR; TCRdb keeps in-frame clones, though not all of them. The profile shows 270,000 or so clones, around nine tenths of them singletons. This study enrolled people aged about 18 to 100 from 20 to 25 US geographic areas. Cohorts were determined from participant-reported clinical history. This rearrangement joins TRBV5-6 to TRBJ2-5; 7 nucleotides align to TRBD1. Sequenced: PBMCs or T cells enriched from blood (not recorded which). The source of this sequence is a woman aged 18-30 years who had recovered from COVID-19. CDR3 DNA: TGTGCCAGCAGCGCCCGCACAGGGGTCGGGGAGACCCAGTACTTC. Encoded protein: CASSARTGVGETQYF.